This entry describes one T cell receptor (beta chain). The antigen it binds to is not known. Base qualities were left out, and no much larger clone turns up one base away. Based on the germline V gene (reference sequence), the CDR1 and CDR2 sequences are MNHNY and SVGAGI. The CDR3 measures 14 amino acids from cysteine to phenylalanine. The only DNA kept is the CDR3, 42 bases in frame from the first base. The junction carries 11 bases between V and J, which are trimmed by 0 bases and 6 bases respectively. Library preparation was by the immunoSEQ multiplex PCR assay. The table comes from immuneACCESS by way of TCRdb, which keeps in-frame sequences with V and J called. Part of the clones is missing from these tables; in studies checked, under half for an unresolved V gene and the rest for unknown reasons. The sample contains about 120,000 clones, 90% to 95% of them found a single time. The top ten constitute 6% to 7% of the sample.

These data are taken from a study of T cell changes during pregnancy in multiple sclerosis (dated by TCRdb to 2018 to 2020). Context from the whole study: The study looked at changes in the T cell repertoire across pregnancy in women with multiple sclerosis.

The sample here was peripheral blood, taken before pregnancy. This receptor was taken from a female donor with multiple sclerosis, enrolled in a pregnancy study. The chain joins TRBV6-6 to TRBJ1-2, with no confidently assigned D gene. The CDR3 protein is CASSYSRENHGYTF. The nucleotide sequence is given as TGTGCCAGCAGTTACTCGAGAGAGAATCATGGCTACACCTTC.